Each of the 20 T cell receptor beta chains below was sequenced from the same sample in a study of cytomegalovirus exposure and HLA in healthy donors. PCR was performed using 60 Vbeta and 13 Jbeta primers. TCRdb keeps only in-frame clones here, not all; method: immunoSEQ multiplex PCR. This table holds 140,000 to 150,000 clones, less than 85% found once. The material sequenced was PBMCs. These receptors were collected from an older woman in good health and CMV-seropositive.

The table lists this clone with a few counts. V usage is TRBV9 and J usage is TRBJ2-7, with 8 bases matching TRBD1. Germline trimming cut 4 bases from V and 4 bases from J; bases unmatched to any gene: 7. Germline V gene sequence: CDR1 SGDLS, CDR2 YYNGEE. The length of the CDR3 is 14 residues. The CDR3 reads CASSPGTGPYEQYF. CDR3 DNA sequence: TGTGCCAGCAGCCCCGGGACAGGACCATACGAGCAGTACTTC.

In its sample, this clone was seen a few times. This chain connects TRBV7-3 to TRBJ2-3; D not resolved. Between the trimmed V and J ends, which lost 2 bases and 2 bases, there was a span of 5 bases. The CDR3 totals 13 residues. The germline V gene has CDR1 SGHTA and CDR2 FQGTGA. CDR3 bases: TGTGCCAGCAGCTTATCTATCACAGATACGCAGTATTTT. This sequence encodes CASSLSITDTQYF.

This chain's CDR3 is CASSLSGRSSYEQYF. DNA for the CDR3: TGTGCCAGCAGCCTTAGCGGGAGGAGCTCCTACGAGCAGTACTTC. The chain carries TRBV5-5 and TRBJ2-7, with 10 bases aligning to TRBD2. The J segment lost 0 bases and the V segment lost 4 bases, leaving 4 bases of the junction unmatched. Germline CDR1 is SGHKS and CDR2 is YYEKEE (reference sequence). CDR3 length equals 15 residues.

The chain is built from TRBV2 and TRBJ2-7; TRBD1 matches 7 bases. The CDR3 runs 14 residues. CDR1 and CDR2 (germline): SNHLY, FYNNEI. Trimming cost V 8 bases and J 4 bases; bases outside gene matches: 11. The CDR3 DNA follows: TGTGCCAGCCAAAATGGACAGGTCTTATACGAGCAGTACTTC. Residues: CASQNGQVLYEQYF. Looking up the rest from reference TRBV2 and TRBJ2-7 gives the full variable domain: EPEVTQTPSHQVTQMGQEVILRCVPISNHLYFYWYRQILGQKVEFLVSFYNNEISEKSEIFDDQFSVERPDGSNFTLKIRSTKLEDSAMYFCASQNGQVLYEQYFGPGTRLTVT.

The CDR3 sequence: CASNRDSVGEQYF. Written as DNA, the CDR3 is TGTGCCAGCAACCGGGACAGCGTAGGCGAGCAGTACTTC. This chain connects TRBV2 to TRBJ2-7; 7 bases match TRBD1. Germline CDR1 SNHLY, CDR2 FYNNEI. This CDR3 region has 13 residues. The ends lost 7 bases at V and 6 bases at J; junction bases unmatched: 9.

The sample holds a few counts of this clone. The chain uses TRBV7-6 and TRBJ1-1, with D possibly matching TRBD1 (5 bases). Germline values: CDR1 SGHVS, CDR2 FNYEAQ. The CDR3 loop spans 13 amino acids. V gave up 5 bases and J gave up 1 base, with 8 bases separating them. This chain's CDR3 is CASSQDRNTEAFF. As DNA, the CDR3 is TGTGCCAGCAGCCAAGACAGGAACACTGAAGCTTTCTTT.

The chain couples TRBV28 to TRBJ1-1; maybe TRBD1 (6 bases). The CDR3 spans 14 residues. The V gene lost 8 bases and the J gene lost 6 bases, with 19 bases spanning the gap. Per germline, CDR1 MDHEN and CDR2 SYDVKM. The DNA for the CDR3 is TGTGCCAGCTCTACCAACAGGGAGAGGGCTGAAGCTTTCTTT. This sequence encodes CASSTNRERAEAFF.

This clone was detected only a few times. This sequence joins TRBV7-9 and TRBJ2-1; TRBD2 aligns across 14 bases. Per the germline V gene, CDR1 is SEHNR and CDR2 is FQNEAQ (reference sequence). This CDR3 contains 17 residues. V was pared by 5 bases and J by 7 bases, with 10 bases of the junction left unmatched. The DNA of the CDR3 is TGTGCCAGCAGCCTCGGGACTAGCGGGAGTTCCAGGAATGAGCAGTTCTTC. This codes for CASSLGTSGSSRNEQFF.

This clone is a singleton in its sample. The rearrangement uses TRBV7-9 and TRBJ1-4, with 7 bases identical to TRBD1. Looked up from germline, CDR1 is SEHNR and CDR2 is FQNEAQ (reference sequence). V dropped 1 base and J dropped 0; count of bases not matched to a gene: 5. This CDR3 has 17 amino acids. CDR3 DNA: TGTGCCAGCAGCTTAGAGACAGGGACCGCAACTAATGAAAAACTGTTTTTT. Its protein is CASSLETGTATNEKLFF. Complete variable domain (other parts from reference TRBV7-9 and TRBJ1-4): DTGVSQNPRHKITKRGQNVTFRCDPISEHNRLYWYRQTLGQGPEFLTYFQNEAQLEKSRLLSDRFSAERPKGSFSTLEIQRTEQGDSAMYLCASSLETGTATNEKLFFGSGTQLSVL.

The chain recombines TRBV9 with TRBJ2-1; D might be TRBD2 (6 bases). Germline V gene sequence: CDR1 SGDLS, CDR2 YYNGEE. The length of the CDR3 is 17 residues. V lost 3 bases, J lost 4 bases, and 20 bases lay in between. The CDR3 DNA is TGTGCCAGCAGCGCAGACATCGGGGAGGCGGGATACAATGAGCAGTTCTTC. Encoded protein: CASSADIGEAGYNEQFF.

This sequence joins TRBV18 and TRBJ2-7; 8 nucleotides line up with TRBD2. V gave up 1 base and J gave up 4 bases; unmatched junction bases: 12. CDR1 and CDR2 from the germline V gene are KGHSH and LQKENI. The CDR3 contains 17 residues. The CDR3 loop is CASSPLPSGSGTYEQYF. In nucleotides, the CDR3 is TGTGCCAGCTCACCACTGCCTAGCGGGTCGGGGACTTACGAGCAGTACTTC. Using reference TRBV18 and TRBJ2-7 for the parts outside the CDR3, the full variable domain is NAGVMQNPRHLVRRRGQEARLRCSPMKGHSHVYWYRQLPEEGLKFMVYLQKENIIDESGMPKERFSAEFPKEGPSILRIQQVVRGDSAAYFCASSPLPSGSGTYEQYFGPGTRLTVT.

The genes are TRBV19 and TRBJ2-1; D is possibly TRBD2 (6 bases). The CDR3 is 13 residues long. Germline CDR1 and CDR2: LNHDA and SQIVND (reference sequence). V lost 6 bases and J 7 bases, leaving 13 bases between the germline ends. CDR3 DNA: TGTGCCAGTAGCCCGGGACTTTTAAATGAGCAGTTCTTC. Protein sequence: CASSPGLLNEQFF.

The chain uses TRBV19 and TRBJ1-1; tentatively, D is TRBD1 (5 bases). From germline, CDR1 is LNHDA and CDR2 SQIVND (reference sequence). The CDR3 sequence is 16 residues long. Between the trimmed V and J ends, which lost 2 bases and 6 bases, there was a span of 19 bases. CDR3 in DNA: TGTGCCAGTAGTATAACAGGAACATTACAGGTCCCTGAAGCTTTCTTT. This sequence encodes CASSITGTLQVPEAFF.

J is TRBJ2-2 and V is TRBV30; 8 nucleotides match TRBD1. Trimming took 4 bases from V and 7 from J; bases not matched to a gene: 5. The CDR3 loop spans 13 amino acids. Germline V gene lookup returns CDR1 GTSNPN and CDR2 SVGIG (reference sequence). DNA for the CDR3: TGTGCCTGGATAGACAGGGGTCACGGGGAGCTGTTTTTT. This sequence encodes CAWIDRGHGELFF.

The V call is TRBV9, the J call TRBJ2-7; 9 nucleotides agree with TRBD2. V trimming: 4 bases; J trimming: 6 bases; junction bases outside the gene matches: 11. Germline V gene lookup returns CDR1 SGDLS and CDR2 YYNGEE. The CDR3 length is 15 residues. DNA of the CDR3: TGTGCCAGCAGCCCCTCTGGGCGGGAGGGGGCCGAGCAGTACTTC. It translates to CASSPSGREGAEQYF. Using reference TRBV9 and TRBJ2-7 for the parts outside the CDR3, the full variable domain is DSGVTQTPKHLITATGQRVTLRCSPRSGDLSVYWYQQSLDQGLQFLIQYYNGEERAKGNILERFSAQQFPDLHSELNLSSLELGDSALYFCASSPSGREGAEQYFGPGTRLTVT.

The chain uses TRBV6-1 and TRBJ1-1; 7 nucleotides align to TRBD1. The CDR3 covers 13 residues. Trimming cost V 8 bases and J 2 bases; bases outside gene matches: 5. Germline values: CDR1 MNHNS, CDR2 SASEGT. This chain's CDR3 is CASGTEGNTEAFF. CDR3 nucleotides: TGTGCCAGCGGGACAGAAGGAAACACTGAAGCTTTCTTT.

This chain links TRBV5-1 with TRBJ2-1; possibly TRBD1 for D (5 bases). V was cut by 4 bases and J by 7 bases, with 15 bases left in between. Germline values: CDR1 SGHRS, CDR2 YFSETQ. The CDR3 has 14 residues. This CDR3 reads CASSPEAPGNEQFF. The CDR3 coding sequence is TGCGCCAGCAGCCCCGAGGCGCCAGGGAATGAGCAGTTCTTC.

This clone has a handful of counts. The gene calls are TRBV28 and TRBJ1-1, with D perhaps TRBD1 (5 bases). The CDR3 sequence is 16 residues long. Germline V gene data show CDR1 as MDHEN and CDR2 as SYDVKM. The V end was cut by 6 bases, the J end by 1 base, with 18 bases between. CDR3 amino acids: CASSTERWTPNTEAFF. CDR3 nucleotide sequence: TGTGCCAGCAGCACAGAAAGGTGGACACCGAACACTGAAGCTTTCTTT. Variable domain in full (rest from reference TRBV28 and TRBJ1-1): DVKVTQSSRYLVKRTGEKVFLECVQDMDHENMFWYRQDPGLGLRLIYFSYDVKMKEKGDIPEGYSVSREKKERFSLILESASTNQTSMYLCASSTERWTPNTEAFFGQGTRLTVV.

This clone was found once. The chain joins TRBV2 to TRBJ2-3; perhaps TRBD1 as D (7 bases). The germline V gene has CDR1 SNHLY and CDR2 FYNNEI. The CDR3 totals 14 residues. Trimming left V 11 bases short and J 3 bases short, with 18 bases between. The CDR3 reads CADRGDSRTDTQYF. The CDR3 DNA is TGTGCCGATAGGGGGGACAGTAGAACAGATACGCAGTATTTT.

The chain has TRBV6-5 and TRBJ1-4, with TRBD1 identical over 7 bases. Germline V gives CDR1 MNHEY, CDR2 SVGAGI. The V and J ends lost 4 bases and 7 bases, in that order; junction bases with no gene match: 12. CDR3 length: 16 residues. The CDR3 loop reads CASSSRLTGRSEKLFF. The CDR3 coding sequence is TGTGCCAGCAGTTCACGATTGACAGGGCGAAGTGAAAAACTGTTTTTT.